What follows are 13 T cell receptor beta chains derived from one specimen sequenced in a study of blood T cell repertoires in COVID-19. Profiling relied on immunoSEQ multiplex PCR, and the TCRdb table lists in-frame clones only, not all of them. The sample yields tens of thousands of clones, over 70% seen once. The sequenced material came from peripheral blood. These receptors were taken from a human donor in a cohort sampled during active COVID-19.

The V call is TRBV20-1, the J call TRBJ2-3, with 8 bases matching TRBD2. The length of the CDR3 is 16 residues. Germline V gives CDR1 DFQATT, CDR2 SNEGSKA (reference sequence). J was trimmed by 1 base and V by 3 bases; bases with no gene match: 9. CDR3 DNA: TGCAGTGCTAGTCCTCGGGGGGGGCTCGGCACAGATACGCAGTATTTT. Translated: CSASPRGGLGTDTQYF.

As concerns this clone: The junction departs from the called germline gene at one end, perhaps through a read error. The chain links TRBV7-7 to TRBJ2-5; 12 positions match TRBD2. Germline values: CDR1 SSHAT, CDR2 FNYEAQ (reference sequence). The CDR3 is 15 residues long. The CDR3 nucleotides read TGTGCTAGCAGCAGGACTAGCGGGGAGGTAGAGACCCAGTACTTC. Translating gives CASSRTSGEVETQYF.

The rearrangement joins TRBV28 to TRBJ1-1; TRBD1 might be the D (6 bases). The germline CDR1 and CDR2 sequences are MDHEN and SYDVKM. Trimming took off 5 bases at V and 4 bases at J, with 17 bases between the two ends. The CDR3 contains 15 residues. CDR3 coding DNA: TGTGCCAGCAGTAGTGGGGCCACAGGGCGCACTGAAGCTTTCTTT. Protein sequence: CASSSGATGRTEAFF.

CDR3 protein: CASLRGDSRATGYTF. The CDR3 DNA reads TGTGCCAGCCTTCGGGGGGACTCACGGGCTACTGGCTACACCTTC. The chain couples TRBV6-5 to TRBJ1-2, with D possibly matching TRBD1 (5 bases). Germline CDR1 is MNHEY and CDR2 is SVGAGI. V shed 8 bases and J shed 7 bases, with 23 bases lying between them. This CDR3 comprises 15 residues.

The chain has TRBV19 and TRBJ2-7; D is undetermined. Germline lookup yields CDR1 LNHDA and CDR2 SQIVND (reference sequence). This CDR3 comprises 13 residues. Trimming took off 4 bases at V and 3 bases at J, with 10 bases between the two ends. CDR3 residues: CASSKPGYYEQYF. In DNA, the CDR3 is TGTGCCAGTAGTAAACCGGGTTACTACGAGCAGTACTTC.

This chain joins TRBV11-2 and TRBJ1-1; no clear D gene. V was trimmed by 4 bases and J by 2 bases, leaving 8 bases between them. There are 13 residues in the CDR3. CDR1 and CDR2 (germline): SGHAT, FQNNGV. CDR3 region: CASSSDINTEAFF. Here the CDR3 DNA reads TGTGCCAGCAGCTCTGACATTAACACTGAAGCTTTCTTT. Together with reference TRBV11-2 and TRBJ1-1, the CDR3 gives the full variable domain: EAGVAQSPRYKIIEKRQSVAFWCNPISGHATLYWYQQILGQGPKLLIQFQNNGVVDDSQLPKDRFSAERLKGVDSTLKIQPAKLEDSAVYLCASSSDINTEAFFGQGTRLTVV.

The V call is TRBV28, the J call TRBJ1-4; D not resolved. The V end lost 6 bases, the J end lost 8 bases, and 10 bases lay between the germline ends. The CDR3 is made up of 12 amino acids. Per the germline V gene, CDR1 is MDHEN and CDR2 is SYDVKM. CDR3 in amino acids: CASRIFPEKLFF. In nucleotides, the CDR3 is TGTGCCAGCAGAATATTTCCGGAAAAACTGTTTTTT.

In DNA form, the CDR3 reads TGTGCCAGCAGCGTAGGTCACAGGGCGGGCGGTACTGAAGCTTTCTTT. Translation: CASSVGHRAGGTEAFF. The chain has TRBV9 and TRBJ1-1; maybe TRBD1 (6 bases). The length of the CDR3 is 16 residues. V lost 0 bases and J 5 bases, leaving 17 bases between the germline ends. Germline V gene data show CDR1 as SGDLS and CDR2 as YYNGEE.

This chain connects TRBV4-1 to TRBJ1-1, with TRBD1 matching 7 bases. Trimming removed 6 bases from V and 3 bases from J; junction bases left unmatched: 10. The germline V gene has CDR1 MGHRA and CDR2 YSYEKL. This CDR3 contains 15 residues. This chain's CDR3 is CASSHPGQGDTEAFF. DNA of the CDR3: TGCGCCAGCAGTCACCCAGGCCAGGGGGACACTGAAGCTTTCTTT.

The rearrangement uses TRBV3-1 (or the pseudogene TRBV3-2) and TRBJ1-1; no reliable D call. Trimming stripped 1 base from V and 3 bases from J, with 9 bases between. The CDR3 contains 14 residues. Germline values: CDR1 LGHDT, CDR2 YNNKEL (reference sequence). In DNA, the CDR3 is TGTGCCAGCAGCCAAGTCGCCACAGACACTGAAGCTTTCTTT. Its protein product is CASSQVATDTEAFF.

J is TRBJ2-7 and V is TRBV7-9; 10 positions agree with TRBD1. The CDR3 contains 12 residues. From germline, CDR1 is SEHNR and CDR2 FQNEAQ (reference sequence). The V segment lost 3 bases and the J segment 10 bases; nucleotides outside the gene matches: 3. The CDR3 DNA follows: TGTGCCAGCAGCTTGGACAGGGGGAAACAGTACTTC. Protein sequence: CASSLDRGKQYF.

This clone was counted a single time. This chain connects TRBV7-2 to TRBJ1-5; D perhaps matches TRBD1 (5 bases). V shed 2 bases and J shed 7 bases, with 12 bases lying between them. CDR1 SGHTA and CDR2 FQGNSA come from the germline V gene. CDR3 length equals 14 residues. Here the CDR3 DNA reads TGTGCCAGCAGCTTATGGGGGGAGGGGCAGCCCCAGCATTTT. Translation gives CASSLWGEGQPQHF.

V gene TRBV5-1 combines with J gene TRBJ1-1, with TRBD1 as a possible D gene (6 bases). The CDR3 sequence is 16 residues long. Germline V gene sequence: CDR1 SGHRS, CDR2 YFSETQ. V shed 0 bases and J shed 0 bases, with 12 bases lying between them. CDR3 nucleotides: TGCGCCAGCAGCTTGGCTGGGGGGGGCATGAACACTGAAGCTTTCTTT. The encoded protein is CASSLAGGGMNTEAFF.